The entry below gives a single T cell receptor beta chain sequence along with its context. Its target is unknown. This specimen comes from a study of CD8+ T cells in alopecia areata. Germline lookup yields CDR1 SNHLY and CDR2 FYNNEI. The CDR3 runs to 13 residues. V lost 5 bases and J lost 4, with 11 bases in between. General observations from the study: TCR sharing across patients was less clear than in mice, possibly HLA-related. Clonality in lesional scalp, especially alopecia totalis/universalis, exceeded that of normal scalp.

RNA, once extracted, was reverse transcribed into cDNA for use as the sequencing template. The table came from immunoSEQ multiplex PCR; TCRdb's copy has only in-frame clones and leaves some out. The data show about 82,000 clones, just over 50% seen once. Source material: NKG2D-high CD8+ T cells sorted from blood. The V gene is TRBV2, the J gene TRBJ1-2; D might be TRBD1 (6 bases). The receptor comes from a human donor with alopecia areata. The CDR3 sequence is CASSSTGLYGYTF. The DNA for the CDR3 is TGTGCCAGCAGTTCGACAGGCCTCTATGGCTACACCTTC.